The 31 T cell receptor beta chains below were found in one sample sequenced in a study of blood T cell repertoires in COVID-19. Produced via immunoSEQ multiplex PCR; TCRdb's table is partial and in-frame only. Of about 110,000 clones listed, 88% were seen once; the top ten hold 2% to 3%. The sample was peripheral blood. Every receptor here comes from a human donor in a cohort sampled during active COVID-19.

The rearrangement links TRBV2 to TRBJ1-1; 8 positions match TRBD1. Germline V gene sequence: CDR1 SNHLY, CDR2 FYNNEI. The CDR3 extends over 14 amino acids. V dropped 3 bases and J dropped 6; count of bases not matched to a gene: 6. CDR3 DNA: TGTGCCAGCAGTGAGACAGGGGAGGCACCTGAAGCTTTCTTT. Its protein product is CASSETGEAPEAFF.

The CDR3 DNA follows: TGTGCCAGTAGTATCAGGTGGGAGGGTGAGCAGTTCTTC. This codes for CASSIRWEGEQFF. The chain carries TRBV19 and TRBJ2-1; TRBD2 matches 7 bases. V gave up 3 bases and J gave up 9 bases; unmatched junction bases: 5. The CDR3 is 13 amino acids. CDR1 and CDR2 from the germline V gene are LNHDA and SQIVND (reference sequence). Full variable domain (missing parts from reference TRBV19 and TRBJ2-1): DGGITQSPKYLFRKEGQNVTLSCEQNLNHDAMYWYRQDPGQGLRLIYYSQIVNDFQKGDIAEGYSVSREKKESFPLTVTSAQKNPTAFYLCASSIRWEGEQFFGPGTRLTVL.

The chain combines TRBV11-2 with TRBJ2-1, with 9 nucleotides matching TRBD2. The CDR3 has 18 residues. The V and J ends lost 6 bases and 2 bases, in that order; junction bases with no gene match: 14. CDR1 is SGHAT and CDR2 is FQNNGV in the germline V gene. CDR3 in DNA: TGTGCCAGCAGGGCCGGGACTAAGGCGGGGGGGCCCTACAATGAGCAGTTCTTC. It encodes CASRAGTKAGGPYNEQFF.

V and J are TRBV6-1 and TRBJ2-6, with 7 bases aligning to TRBD1. Germline V CDR1 and CDR2: MNHNS, SASEGT. The junction had 0 bases not matched to a gene; V was cut back by 3 bases and J by 4 bases. The CDR3 runs 14 residues. CDR3 bases: TGTGCCAGCAGTGAGGGACAGGGGGCCAACGTCCTGACTTTC. Its translation is CASSEGQGANVLTF.

The table lists this clone with a few counts. The gene calls are TRBV2 and TRBJ2-5, with D tentatively TRBD1 (6 bases). Germline V gene data show CDR1 as SNHLY and CDR2 as FYNNEI. This CDR3 spans 15 amino acids. Trimming left V 2 bases short and J 7 bases short, with 17 bases between. CDR3 coding DNA: TGTGCCAGCAGTGAAACGTACGGGCTAGGGGGGACCCAGTACTTC. This encodes CASSETYGLGGTQYF.

The chain uses TRBV6-2 or TRBV6-3 and TRBJ2-7; 9 bases are shared with TRBD1. This CDR3 contains 15 residues. Germline V CDR1 and CDR2: MNHEY, SVGEGT. After removal of 4 bases from V and 3 bases from J, the junction contained 7 bases not matched to a gene. Here the CDR3 DNA reads TGTGCCAGCAGTTCCTACGGGACAGGGAACTACGAGCAGTACTTC. It yields the protein CASSSYGTGNYEQYF.

This clone appeared a single time. The chain links TRBV7-3 to TRBJ2-5; 7 bases map to TRBD1. V lost 0 bases, J lost 1 base, and 8 bases stayed unmatched. The germline V gene has CDR1 SGHTA and CDR2 FQGTGA. The CDR3 is made up of 17 amino acids. CDR3 sequence (DNA): TGTGCCAGCAGCTTAACGGGGCCAACAGGGGTCCAAGAGACCCAGTACTTC. Protein product: CASSLTGPTGVQETQYF.

This chain connects TRBV6-8 to TRBJ2-1, with TRBD2 matching 16 bases. The V segment lost 4 bases and the J segment 1 base; nucleotides outside the gene matches: 13. CDR1 is MNHGY and CDR2 is SAAAGT in the germline V gene. This CDR3 comprises 21 residues. In DNA, the CDR3 is TGTGCCAGCAGTTCCCCCTCCCCCGGGACTAGCGGGGGGGGGTCCTACAATGAGCAGTTCTTC. Protein: CASSSPSPGTSGGGSYNEQFF.

The genes are TRBV29-1 and TRBJ1-1, with D hard to call. The CDR3 sequence is 12 residues long. Germline lookup yields CDR1 SQVTM and CDR2 ANQGSEA. Between the trimmed V and J ends, which lost 7 bases and 3 bases, there was a span of 12 bases. In DNA form, the CDR3 reads TGCAGCGCTGAGGAGGGCTACACTGAAGCTTTCTTT. Its translation: CSAEEGYTEAFF.

The rearrangement joins TRBV20-1 to TRBJ2-4; D gene uncertain. The CDR3 consists of 11 residues. Germline CDR1 DFQATT, CDR2 SNEGSKA (reference sequence). V was cut by 3 bases and J by 6 bases, with 6 bases left in between. The CDR3 reads CSASSGNIQYF. The CDR3 DNA reads as TGCAGTGCTAGTTCAGGAAACATTCAGTACTTC.

The CDR3 is CASSLGGDRGDEQYF. The CDR3 nucleotides are TGTGCCAGCAGCTTAGGTGGAGACAGGGGCGACGAGCAGTACTTC. The V call is TRBV7-3, the J call TRBJ2-7; 8 bases line up with TRBD1. CDR3 length equals 15 residues. J lost 5 bases, V lost 2 bases, and 8 bases had no gene match. Germline V gene sequence: CDR1 SGHTA, CDR2 FQGTGA.

CDR3 coding DNA: TGCAGCGCCCGGACTAGCGGGAGGGCGAGGGAGCAGTACTTC. It yields the protein CSARTSGRAREQYF. V and J are TRBV29-1 and TRBJ2-7, with 15 bases lining up with TRBD2. Germline V lookup: CDR1 SQVTM, CDR2 ANQGSEA. V trimming: 7 bases; J trimming: 7 bases; junction bases outside the gene matches: 8. There are 14 residues in the CDR3.

The chain is built from TRBV2 and TRBJ1-2, with 9 nucleotides matching TRBD1. Germline-derived CDR1 and CDR2 are SNHLY and FYNNEI. The CDR3 runs to 16 residues. V was pared by 3 bases and J by 6 bases, with 11 bases of the junction left unmatched. CDR3 sequence: CASSDPGQGLRNGYTF. Here the CDR3 DNA reads TGTGCCAGCAGTGATCCGGGACAGGGTCTTCGAAATGGCTACACCTTC.

The chain uses TRBV5-4 and TRBJ1-1, with 9 bases identical to TRBD1. The CDR3 has 17 residues. Germline assignment: CDR1 SGHNT and CDR2 YYREEE (reference sequence). V trimming: 5 bases; J trimming: 1 base; junction bases outside the gene matches: 12. In DNA, the CDR3 is TGTGCCAGCAGAATAACCGGGACAGGGACCGCGAACACTGAAGCTTTCTTT. Its protein is CASRITGTGTANTEAFF.

This CDR3 reads CASSQGQGDYGYTF. In DNA, the CDR3 is TGTGCCAGTAGTCAGGGCCAGGGGGACTATGGCTACACCTTC. The J gene is TRBJ1-2, the V gene TRBV19; 7 bases line up with TRBD1. The CDR3 is 14 residues long. Germline V gene data show CDR1 as LNHDA and CDR2 as SQIVND (reference sequence). V trimming: 5 bases; J trimming: 3 bases; junction bases outside the gene matches: 6.

The CDR3 protein is CASSLEGLATDTQYF. In nucleotides, the CDR3 is TGTGCCAGCAGCTTGGAGGGACTAGCCACAGATACGCAGTATTTT. This sequence joins TRBV7-9 and TRBJ2-3; TRBD2 matches at 9 bases. Germline-derived CDR1 and CDR2 are SEHNR and FQNEAQ (reference sequence). Germline trimming cut 3 bases from V and 2 bases from J; bases unmatched to any gene: 3. The length of the CDR3 is 15 residues.

The chain is built from TRBV18 and TRBJ2-2; D remains unclear. The germline CDR1 and CDR2 sequences are KGHSH and LQKENI. The germline V and J ends were trimmed by 3 bases and 0 bases, with 5 bases remaining between them. The CDR3 has 14 residues. CDR3 nucleotides: TGTGCCAGCTCACCCCTAGCGAACACCGGGGAGCTGTTTTTT. Amino acids: CASSPLANTGELFF. Full variable domain (missing parts from reference TRBV18 and TRBJ2-2): NAGVMQNPRHLVRRRGQEARLRCSPMKGHSHVYWYRQLPEEGLKFMVYLQKENIIDESGMPKERFSAEFPKEGPSILRIQQVVRGDSAAYFCASSPLANTGELFFGEGSRLTVL.

This chain uses TRBV5-6 with TRBJ2-7; D is possibly TRBD1 (6 bases). The CDR3 runs to 13 residues. V was trimmed by 1 base and J by 4 bases, leaving 9 bases between them. CDR1 SGHDT and CDR2 YYEEEE come from the germline V gene. Here the CDR3 DNA reads TGTGCCAGCAGCTTGAAGGACAGTTACGAGCAGTACTTC. This gives the protein CASSLKDSYEQYF.

This clone was counted a single time. The rearrangement uses TRBV5-1 and TRBJ2-3, with 9 positions matching TRBD2. Per germline, CDR1 SGHRS and CDR2 YFSETQ. CDR3 length equals 15 residues. V lost 7 bases to trimming and J lost 4 bases; unmatched junction nucleotides: 10. CDR3 bases: TGCGCCAGCGCTGGGGCGGGGGGGCCTTCAGATACGCAGTATTTT. Its translation: CASAGAGGPSDTQYF.

The chain recombines TRBV7-2 with TRBJ1-2; the D gene is possibly TRBD1 (5 bases). V gave up 1 base and J gave up 4 bases, with 7 bases separating them. CDR1 and CDR2 (germline): SGHTA, FQGNSA. CDR3 length: 13 amino acids. This CDR3 is CASSLGQIYGYTF. CDR3 sequence (DNA): TGTGCCAGCAGCTTAGGACAGATCTATGGCTACACCTTC.

The V call is TRBV15, the J call TRBJ1-1; tentatively, D is TRBD1 (6 bases). Per the germline V gene, CDR1 is LNHNV and CDR2 is YYDKDF (reference sequence). The CDR3 sequence is 13 residues long. Deletions cut 9 bases from V and 0 bases from J, with 11 bases between. The CDR3 protein is CATNRDMNTEAFF. In DNA, the CDR3 is TGTGCCACTAACAGGGACATGAACACTGAAGCTTTCTTT.

V gene TRBV28 combines with J gene TRBJ2-5, with 12 positions matching TRBD2. CDR3 length: 16 amino acids. Germline assignment: CDR1 MDHEN and CDR2 SYDVKM. V lost 4 bases and J lost 5; bases outside the gene matches: 8. The CDR3 nucleotides are TGTGCCAGCAGTTCCTCGACTAGCGGGGGAAGGGAGACCCAGTACTTC. It is translated as CASSSSTSGGRETQYF.

The chain combines TRBV3-1 (or the pseudogene TRBV3-2) with TRBJ2-7; 7 bases fit TRBD2. The CDR3 length is 15 residues. CDR1 LGHDT and CDR2 YNNKEL come from the germline V gene (reference sequence). The V and J ends lost 1 base and 3 bases, in that order; junction bases with no gene match: 6. The CDR3 here is CASSQAELADYEQYF. The CDR3 DNA is TGTGCCAGCAGCCAAGCAGAGCTAGCGGACTACGAGCAGTACTTC.

The chain recombines TRBV4-2 with TRBJ1-1; 8 bases are shared with TRBD1. The germline V gene has CDR1 LGHNA and CDR2 YNFKEQ. The ends lost 4 bases at V and 4 bases at J; junction bases unmatched: 8. The CDR3 is 15 amino acids. The CDR3 sequence is CASSPTSTGVTEAFF. DNA for the CDR3: TGTGCCAGCAGCCCCACGTCGACAGGGGTCACTGAAGCTTTCTTT.

The genes are TRBV9 and TRBJ2-7; D is undetermined. Germline CDR1 SGDLS, CDR2 YYNGEE. The CDR3 runs 14 residues. The V end was cut by 0 bases, the J end by 2 bases, with 9 bases between. The CDR3 nucleotides read TGTGCCAGCAGCGTAGACTCGCTACCCTACGAGCAGTACTTC. This gives the protein CASSVDSLPYEQYF.

The chain links TRBV13 to TRBJ2-7, with D perhaps matching TRBD2 (6 bases). The CDR3 covers 14 residues. In germline, CDR1 is PRHDT, CDR2 FYEKMQ (reference sequence). V was pared by 3 bases and J by 5 bases, with 14 bases between. The CDR3 DNA reads as TGTGCCAGCAGCTTCACCGGGGGTACGGACGAGCAGTACTTC. This gives the protein CASSFTGGTDEQYF.

V and J are TRBV19 and TRBJ1-5, with D perhaps TRBD1 (6 bases). Germline V CDR1 and CDR2: LNHDA, SQIVND (reference sequence). This CDR3 is built from 14 residues. Deletions cut 5 bases from V and 7 bases from J, with 15 bases between. CDR3 DNA: TGTGCCAGTAGTCTTACAGGGATGAAGCAGCCCCAGCATTTT. Amino acid sequence: CASSLTGMKQPQHF.

The chain has TRBV6-2 or TRBV6-3 and TRBJ2-7; tentatively, D is TRBD2 (5 bases). Between the trimmed V and J ends, which lost 5 bases and 4 bases, there was a span of 15 bases. CDR1 and CDR2 from the germline V gene are MNHEY and SVGEGT. The CDR3 totals 14 residues. The chain's CDR3 is CASSPNFEGYEQYF. In nucleotides, the CDR3 is TGTGCCAGCAGTCCAAATTTCGAGGGATACGAGCAGTACTTC.

The chain has TRBV6-5 and TRBJ2-1; 7 nucleotides agree with TRBD2. Per germline, CDR1 MNHEY and CDR2 SVGAGI. J was trimmed by 4 bases and V by 4 bases; bases with no gene match: 1. This CDR3 region has 13 residues. CDR3 bases: TGTGCCAGCAGTTGGGGGGGGTACAATGAGCAGTTCTTC. Translated, it gives CASSWGGYNEQFF.

The chain carries TRBV7-2 and TRBJ2-1; no clear D. The V end lost 5 bases, the J end lost 14 bases, and 19 bases lay between the germline ends. This CDR3 spans 13 amino acids. Per the germline V gene, CDR1 is SGHTA and CDR2 is FQGNSA. The CDR3 nucleotides are TGTGCCAGCAGCGAGCCGGGTCTCCCGAGGAAGTTCTTC. Translated, it gives CASSEPGLPRKFF.

The chain couples TRBV19 to TRBJ1-4, with TRBD1 matching 8 bases. V lost 5 bases, J lost 3 bases, and 8 bases stayed unmatched. The CDR3 is made up of 16 amino acids. The V gene's germline CDR1 is LNHDA and CDR2 SQIVND (reference sequence). The CDR3 DNA is TGTGCCAGTAGTCCCCGGACAGGGTTGTCTAATGAAAAACTGTTTTTT. Translated: CASSPRTGLSNEKLFF.